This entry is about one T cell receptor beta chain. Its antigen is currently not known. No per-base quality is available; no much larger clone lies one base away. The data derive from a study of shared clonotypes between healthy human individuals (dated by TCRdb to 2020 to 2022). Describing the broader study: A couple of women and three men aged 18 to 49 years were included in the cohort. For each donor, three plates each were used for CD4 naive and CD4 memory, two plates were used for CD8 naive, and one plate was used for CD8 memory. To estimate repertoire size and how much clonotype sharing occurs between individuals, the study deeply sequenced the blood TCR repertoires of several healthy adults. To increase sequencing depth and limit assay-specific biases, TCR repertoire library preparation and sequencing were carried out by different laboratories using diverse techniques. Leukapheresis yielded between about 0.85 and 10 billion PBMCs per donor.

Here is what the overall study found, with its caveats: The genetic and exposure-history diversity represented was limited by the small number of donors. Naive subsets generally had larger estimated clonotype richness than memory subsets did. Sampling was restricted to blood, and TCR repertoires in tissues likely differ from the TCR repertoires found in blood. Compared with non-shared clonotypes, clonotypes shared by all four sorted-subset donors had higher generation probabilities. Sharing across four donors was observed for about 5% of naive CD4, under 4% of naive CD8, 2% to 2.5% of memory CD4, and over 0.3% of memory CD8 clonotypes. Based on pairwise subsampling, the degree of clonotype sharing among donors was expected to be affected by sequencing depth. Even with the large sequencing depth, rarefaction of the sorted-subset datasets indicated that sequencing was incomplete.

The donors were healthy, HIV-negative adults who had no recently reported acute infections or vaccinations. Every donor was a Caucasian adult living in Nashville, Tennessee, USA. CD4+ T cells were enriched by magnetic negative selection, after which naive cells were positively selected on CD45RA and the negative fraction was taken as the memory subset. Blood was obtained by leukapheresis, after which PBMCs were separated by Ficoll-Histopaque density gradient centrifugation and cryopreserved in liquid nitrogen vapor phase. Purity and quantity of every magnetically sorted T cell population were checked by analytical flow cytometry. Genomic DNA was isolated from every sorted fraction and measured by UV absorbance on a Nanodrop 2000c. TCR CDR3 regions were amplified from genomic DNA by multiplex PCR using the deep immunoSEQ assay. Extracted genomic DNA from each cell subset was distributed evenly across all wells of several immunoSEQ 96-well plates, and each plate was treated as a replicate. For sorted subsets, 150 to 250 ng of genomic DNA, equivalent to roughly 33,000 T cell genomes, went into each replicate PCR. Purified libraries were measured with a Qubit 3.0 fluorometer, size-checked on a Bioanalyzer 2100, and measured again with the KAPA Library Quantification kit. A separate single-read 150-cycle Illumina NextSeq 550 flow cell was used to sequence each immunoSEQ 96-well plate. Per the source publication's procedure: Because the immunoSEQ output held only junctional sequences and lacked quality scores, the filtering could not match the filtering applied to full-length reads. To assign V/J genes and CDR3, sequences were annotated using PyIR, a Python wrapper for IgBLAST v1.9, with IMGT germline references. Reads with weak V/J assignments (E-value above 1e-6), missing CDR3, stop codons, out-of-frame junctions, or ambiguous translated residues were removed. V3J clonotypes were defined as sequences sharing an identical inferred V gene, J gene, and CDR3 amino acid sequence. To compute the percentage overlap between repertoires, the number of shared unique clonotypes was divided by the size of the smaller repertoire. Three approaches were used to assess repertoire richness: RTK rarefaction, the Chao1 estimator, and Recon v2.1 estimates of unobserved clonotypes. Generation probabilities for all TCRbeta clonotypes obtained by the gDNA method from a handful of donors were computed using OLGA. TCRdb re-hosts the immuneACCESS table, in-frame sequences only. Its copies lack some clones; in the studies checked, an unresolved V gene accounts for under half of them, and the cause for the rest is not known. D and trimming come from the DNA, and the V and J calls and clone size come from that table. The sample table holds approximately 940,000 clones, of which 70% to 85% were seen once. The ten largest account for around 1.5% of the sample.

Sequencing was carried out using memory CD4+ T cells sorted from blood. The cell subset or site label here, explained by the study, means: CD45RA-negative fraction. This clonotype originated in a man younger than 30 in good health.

The CDR3 reads CAWSGERLSGYTF. The sequenced DNA: TGTGCCTGGAGTGGGGAGAGGTTGTCCGGCTACACCTTC. The rearranged chain carries TRBV30 and TRBJ1-2, with the D gene uncertain. From a lookup of the germline V gene (reference sequence), CDR1 and CDR2 are GTSNPN and SVGIG. Reading from cysteine to phenylalanine, the CDR3 counts 13 amino acids. Only CDR3 DNA remains: 39 bases, in frame from the first base. V and J lose 1 base and 8 bases, and a span of 14 bases separates them.